Reported below is one T cell receptor beta chain. As yet, its antigen is unknown. The data were obtained in a study of PD-1 blockade in classical Hodgkin lymphoma. Every single patient, without exception, relapsed after autologous stem cell transplantation, and brentuximab vedotin exposure varied. Repertoires were generated with immunoSEQ multiplex PCR, while TCRdb's copy carries only in-frame clones and drops some. The table records some 41,000 clones, roughly four fifths of them present only once. Findings and caveats of the study: Initiation of nivolumab under 1 year after ASCT led to exclusion of patients.

The TCR sequence derives from a human donor with classical Hodgkin lymphoma. The sequenced sample was peripheral blood mononuclear cells (PBMCs), obtained at baseline.

CDR3 loop: CASSRVQGGETQYF. The CDR3 DNA reads TGTGCCAGCAGTCGGGTACAGGGGGGAGAGACCCAGTACTTC. The chain couples TRBV28 to TRBJ2-5; 8 bases are shared with TRBD1. The germline V gene encodes CDR1 MDHEN and CDR2 SYDVKM. CDR3 size: 14 residues. V trimming: 5 bases; J trimming: 4 bases; junction bases outside the gene matches: 6.